This T cell receptor beta chain was identified in a study of cytomegalovirus exposure and HLA in healthy donors. V lost 5 bases and J lost 8, with 17 bases in between. CDR3 size: 14 residues. Per germline, CDR1 LNHNV and CDR2 YYDKDF (reference sequence). The PCR was carried out with 60 Vbeta primers and 13 Jbeta primers. Clones were read by immunoSEQ multiplex PCR, and TCRdb kept only the in-frame ones, dropping some. Of approximately 140,000 clones listed, approximately 81% are singletons. This TCR derives from a man aged 18 to 29 in good health and CMV-seronegative. The sample was PBMCs. V and J are TRBV15 and TRBJ2-3, with a possible D match to TRBD2 (6 bases). In nucleotides, the CDR3 is TGTGCCACCAGCGGGGGGAGCAGGCCAATTACGCAGTATTTT. Protein product: CATSGGSRPITQYF.